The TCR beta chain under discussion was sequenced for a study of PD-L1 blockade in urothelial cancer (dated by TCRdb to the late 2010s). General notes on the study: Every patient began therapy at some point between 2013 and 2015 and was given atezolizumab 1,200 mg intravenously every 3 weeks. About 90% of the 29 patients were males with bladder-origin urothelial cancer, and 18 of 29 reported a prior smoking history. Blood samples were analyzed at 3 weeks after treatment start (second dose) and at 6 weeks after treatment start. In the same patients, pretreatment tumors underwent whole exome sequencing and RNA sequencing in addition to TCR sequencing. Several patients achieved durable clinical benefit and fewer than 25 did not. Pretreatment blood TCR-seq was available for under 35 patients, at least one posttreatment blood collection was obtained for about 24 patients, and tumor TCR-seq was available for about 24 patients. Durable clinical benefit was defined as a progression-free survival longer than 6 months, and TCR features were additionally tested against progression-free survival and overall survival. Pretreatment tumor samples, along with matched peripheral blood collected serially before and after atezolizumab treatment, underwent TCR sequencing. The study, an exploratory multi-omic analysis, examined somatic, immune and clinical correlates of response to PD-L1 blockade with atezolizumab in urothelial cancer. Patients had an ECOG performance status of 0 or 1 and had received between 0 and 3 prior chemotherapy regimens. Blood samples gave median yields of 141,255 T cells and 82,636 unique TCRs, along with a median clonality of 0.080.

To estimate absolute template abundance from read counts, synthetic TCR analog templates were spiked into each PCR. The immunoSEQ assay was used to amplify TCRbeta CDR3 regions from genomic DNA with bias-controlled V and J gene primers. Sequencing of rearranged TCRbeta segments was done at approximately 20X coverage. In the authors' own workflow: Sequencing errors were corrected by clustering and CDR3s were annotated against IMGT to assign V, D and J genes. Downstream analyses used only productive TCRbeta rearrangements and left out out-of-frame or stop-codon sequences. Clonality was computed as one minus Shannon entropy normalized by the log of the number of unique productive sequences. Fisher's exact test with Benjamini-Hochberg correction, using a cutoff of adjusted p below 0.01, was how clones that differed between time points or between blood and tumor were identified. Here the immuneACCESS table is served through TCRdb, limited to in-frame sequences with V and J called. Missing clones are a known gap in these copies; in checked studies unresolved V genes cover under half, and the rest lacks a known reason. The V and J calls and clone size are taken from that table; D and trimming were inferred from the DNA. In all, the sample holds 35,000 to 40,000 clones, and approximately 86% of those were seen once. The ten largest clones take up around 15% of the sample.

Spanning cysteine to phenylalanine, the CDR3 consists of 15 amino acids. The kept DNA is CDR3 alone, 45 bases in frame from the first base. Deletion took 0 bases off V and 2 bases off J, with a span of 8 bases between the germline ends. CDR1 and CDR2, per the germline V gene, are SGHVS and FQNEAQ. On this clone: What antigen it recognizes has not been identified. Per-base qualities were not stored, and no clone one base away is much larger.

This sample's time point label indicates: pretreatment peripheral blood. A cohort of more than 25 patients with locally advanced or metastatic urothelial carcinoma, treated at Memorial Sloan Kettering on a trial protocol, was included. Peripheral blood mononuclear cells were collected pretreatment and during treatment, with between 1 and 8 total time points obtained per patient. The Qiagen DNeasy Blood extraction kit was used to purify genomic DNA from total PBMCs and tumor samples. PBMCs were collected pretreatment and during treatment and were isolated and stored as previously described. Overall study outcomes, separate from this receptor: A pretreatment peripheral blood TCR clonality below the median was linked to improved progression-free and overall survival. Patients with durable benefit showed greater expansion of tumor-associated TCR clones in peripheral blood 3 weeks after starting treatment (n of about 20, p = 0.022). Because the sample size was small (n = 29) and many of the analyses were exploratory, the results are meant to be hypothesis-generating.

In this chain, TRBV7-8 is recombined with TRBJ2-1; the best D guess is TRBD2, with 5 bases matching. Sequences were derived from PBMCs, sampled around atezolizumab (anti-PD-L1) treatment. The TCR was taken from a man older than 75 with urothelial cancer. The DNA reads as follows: TGTGCCAGCAGCTTAGCGGTCGGGACCTACAATGAGCAGTTCTTC. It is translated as CASSLAVGTYNEQFF. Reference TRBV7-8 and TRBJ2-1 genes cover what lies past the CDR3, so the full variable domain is GAGVSQSPRYKVAKRGQDVALRCDPISGHVSLFWYQQALGQGPEFLTYFQNEAQLDKSGLPSDRFFAERPEGSVSTLKIQRTQQEDSAVYLCASSLAVGTYNEQFFGPGTRLTVL.